Following are 10 T cell receptor beta chains from one sample sequenced in a study of tissue T cells after allogeneic stem cell transplantation. Time point in this sample: mouse harvest day 7 after allogeneic transplant. Mouse grafts combined 10^7 T-cell-depleted bone marrow cells with 10^6 splenic CD5+ T cells. Measured with immunoSEQ multiplex PCR; TCRdb has only the in-frame clones, and not every one. The table lists under 2,500 clones, approximately 58% of them singletons, with about 67% in the top ten. What was sequenced was spleen. The origin of the receptors is a female BALB/c mouse given C57BL/6 T cells with graft-versus-host disease after an allogeneic hematopoietic cell transplant.

Comment on this clone: Each gene name is a mouse one. CDR3 sequence: CTCSADTGRGGSYEQYF. CDR3 DNA, as far as it was read: TGCACCTGCAGTGCAGATACGGGGCGCGGGGGATCCTATGAACAGTAC. The chain is built from TRBV1 and TRBJ2-7; D is perhaps TRBD1 or TRBD2 (5 bases each). The CDR3 end lies 1 residue beyond the end of the read and is filled in from the germline J gene. Trimming took 0 bases from V and 1 from J, leaving 16 bases between them. The CDR3 loop spans 17 amino acids. CDR1 and CDR2 from the germline V gene are NSQYPW and LRSPGD (reference sequence).

Concerning this clone: Gene names follow the mouse nomenclature. The observed sequence ends 1 residue before the CDR3 terminus, with the missing tail filled in from the germline J gene. The rearrangement joins TRBV16 to TRBJ2-3; D ambiguous. Germline loops: CDR1 SGHSA, CDR2 FRNQAP. V dropped 3 bases and J dropped 0 bases, with 7 bases sitting between them. This CDR3 contains 14 residues. CDR3 region: CASSFHNSAETLYF. The CDR3 DNA, read in part, is TGTGCAAGCAGCTTTCACAATAGTGCAGAAACGCTGTAT. Variable domain in full (rest from reference TRBV16 and TRBJ2-3): NAGVIQTPRHKVTGKGQEATLWCEPISGHSAVFWYRQTIVQGLEFLTYFRNQAPIDDSGMPKERFSAQMPNQSHSTLKIQSTQPQDSAVYLCASSFHNSAETLYFGSGTRLTVL.

To note about this clone: Genes here carry mouse names. The CDR3 end falls 1 residue outside the read, so it is completed with the germline J gene. The genes are TRBV17 and TRBJ2-5; D is unclear. There are 15 residues in the CDR3. From germline, CDR1 is MNHDT and CDR2 YYDKIL. The V end was cut by 0 bases, the J end by 6 bases, with 13 bases between. The CDR3 DNA, read in part, is TGTGCTAGCAGTAGAGAGGGGAGACCATGGGACACCCAGTAC. Amino acid sequence: CASSREGRPWDTQY. In full, the CDR3 reads CASSREGRPWDTQYF.

About this clone itself: The genes and germline here are from mouse. The CDR3 goes on 1 residue after the read ends, and that part is filled in from the germline J gene. The chain uses TRBV12-2 and TRBJ2-7; 8 nucleotides match TRBD2. The junction had 3 bases not matched to a gene; V was cut back by 1 base and J by 2 bases. CDR3 length equals 14 residues. Germline assignment: CDR1 SGHLS and CDR2 HYDKME. The covered CDR3 bases are TGTGCCAGCTCTCTTTGGGGGGGGGCCTATGAACAGTAC. Amino acids: CASSLWGGAYEQY. The whole CDR3 protein is CASSLWGGAYEQYF.

As regards this clone: The gene symbols are mouse symbols. The CDR3 spells CASSQDQGSNSDYTF. The sequenced CDR3 bases are TGTGCCAGCAGCCAAGATCAGGGATCAAACTCCGACTACACC. This chain joins TRBV5 and TRBJ1-2, with D perhaps TRBD1 (5 bases). The sequenced fragment ends 1 residue before the CDR3 boundary, so the rest is inferred from the germline J gene. Germline assignment: CDR1 LGHNA and CDR2 YNLKQL (reference sequence). V was clipped by 0 bases and J by 0 bases, with 8 bases between them. The CDR3 spans 15 residues.

This clone was found a few times. The gene names given are mouse names. The read halts 1 residue ahead of the CDR3 end, with the missing end drawn from the germline J gene. V gene TRBV2 combines with J gene TRBJ1-6; D not resolved. TRBJ1-6 qualifies as an ORF whose function is uncertain. Germline V gene sequence: CDR1 LGHNA, CDR2 YSYQKL. The CDR3 length is 15 residues. V was clipped by 0 bases and J by 3 bases, with 6 bases between them. Here the CDR3 reads CASSQDDNYNSPLYF. The CDR3 DNA, read in part, is TGTGCCAGCAGCCAAGATGACAACTATAATTCGCCCCTCTAC.

In this sample, this clone turned up a few times. Germline and genes here are mouse. The CDR3 end is not reached by the read, which stops 1 residue before it; the germline J gene fills it in. This sequence joins TRBV13-1 and TRBJ2-7; the D is unclear. The CDR3 runs to 13 residues. Trimming cost V 4 bases and J 0 bases, with 8 bases left between them. The germline gives CDR1 NSHNY, CDR2 SYGAGN. CDR3 protein: CASSRTDSYEQYF. The DNA read from the CDR3 is TGTGCCAGCAGTCGGACGGACTCCTATGAACAGTAC.

On this clone itself: Here the gene names and germline are mouse. The sequence runs out 1 residue before the end of the CDR3; the remainder is reconstructed from the germline J gene. V is TRBV16 and J is TRBJ2-5, with a tentative D call TRBD1 (6 bases). Germline CDR1 is SGHSA and CDR2 is FRNQAP. The CDR3 totals 14 residues. V lost 5 bases and J 3 bases, leaving 12 bases between the germline ends. This chain's CDR3 is CASSPPGHQDTQYF. Partial CDR3 DNA: TGTGCAAGCAGCCCTCCGGGACATCAAGACACCCAGTAC. Variable domain in full (rest from reference TRBV16 and TRBJ2-5): NAGVIQTPRHKVTGKGQEATLWCEPISGHSAVFWYRQTIVQGLEFLTYFRNQAPIDDSGMPKERFSAQMPNQSHSTLKIQSTQPQDSAVYLCASSPPGHQDTQYFGPGTRLLVL.

Comments on this clone: Gene names denote mouse genes. The CDR3 goes on 1 residue after the read ends, and that part is filled in from the germline J gene. This chain links TRBV29 with TRBJ2-3, with D maybe TRBD1 (6 bases). The germline V gene encodes CDR1 MSHET and CDR2 SYDVDS. The CDR3 runs to 15 residues. V was clipped by 4 bases and J by 0 bases, with 11 bases between them. The CDR3: CASSSGTTSAETLYF. The sequenced part of the CDR3 DNA is TGTGCTAGCAGTTCCGGGACAACTAGTGCAGAAACGCTGTAT.

The table lists this clone with a count of one. Gene names are the mouse ones. The read gets to within 1 residue of the CDR3 end, and the germline J gene fills in the rest. The V call is TRBV13-2, the J call TRBJ1-4; D gene unclear. The CDR3 has 14 amino acids. V lost 2 bases and J lost 0, with 5 bases in between. Germline lookup yields CDR1 NNHNN and CDR2 SYGAGS (reference sequence). CDR3 amino acids: CASGEPISNERLFF. Incomplete CDR3 DNA: TGTGCCAGCGGTGAGCCCATTTCCAACGAAAGATTATTT.